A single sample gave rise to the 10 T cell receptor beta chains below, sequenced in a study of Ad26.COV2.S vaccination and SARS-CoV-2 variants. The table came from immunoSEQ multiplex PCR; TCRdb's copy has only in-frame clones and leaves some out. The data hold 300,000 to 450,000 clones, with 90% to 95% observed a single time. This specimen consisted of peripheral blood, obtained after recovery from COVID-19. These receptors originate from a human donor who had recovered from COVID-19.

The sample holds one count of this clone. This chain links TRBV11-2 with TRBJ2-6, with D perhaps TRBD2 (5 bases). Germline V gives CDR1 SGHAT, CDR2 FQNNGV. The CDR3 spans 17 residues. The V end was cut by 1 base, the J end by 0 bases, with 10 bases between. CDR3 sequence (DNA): TGTGCCAGCAGCTTAGCAACGGGGAGCTCTGGGGCCAACGTCCTGACTTTC. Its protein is CASSLATGSSGANVLTF.

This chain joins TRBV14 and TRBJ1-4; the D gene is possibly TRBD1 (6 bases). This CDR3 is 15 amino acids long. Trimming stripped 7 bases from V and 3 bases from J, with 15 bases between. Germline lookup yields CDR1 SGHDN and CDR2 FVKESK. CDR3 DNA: TGTGCCAGCAATCCCAGGGGCGGGCCTAATGAAAAACTGTTTTTT. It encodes CASNPRGGPNEKLFF.

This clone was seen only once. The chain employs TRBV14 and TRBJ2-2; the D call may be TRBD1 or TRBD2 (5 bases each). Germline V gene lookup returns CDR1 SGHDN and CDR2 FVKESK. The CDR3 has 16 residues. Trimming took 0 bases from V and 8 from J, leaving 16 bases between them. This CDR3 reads CASSQELGPSSGELFF. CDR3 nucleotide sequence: TGTGCCAGCAGCCAAGAATTGGGACCAAGCTCGGGGGAGCTGTTTTTT.

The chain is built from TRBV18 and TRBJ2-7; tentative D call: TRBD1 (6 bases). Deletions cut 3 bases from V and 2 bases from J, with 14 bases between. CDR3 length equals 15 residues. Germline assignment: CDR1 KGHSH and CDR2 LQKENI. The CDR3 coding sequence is TGTGCCAGCTCACCGACAAAAGGACAGACCTACGAGCAGTACTTC. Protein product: CASSPTKGQTYEQYF.

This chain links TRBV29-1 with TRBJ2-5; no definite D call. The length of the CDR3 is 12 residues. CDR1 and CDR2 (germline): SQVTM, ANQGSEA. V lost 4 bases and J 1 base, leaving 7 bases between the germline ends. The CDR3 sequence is CSVANPQETQYF. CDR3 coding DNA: TGCAGCGTTGCAAACCCCCAAGAGACCCAGTACTTC.

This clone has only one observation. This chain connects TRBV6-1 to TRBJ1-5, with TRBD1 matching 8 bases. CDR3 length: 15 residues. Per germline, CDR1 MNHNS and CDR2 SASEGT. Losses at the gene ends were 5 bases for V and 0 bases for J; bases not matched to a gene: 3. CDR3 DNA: TGTGCCAGCAGTTGGGGACAGGATAGCAATCAGCCCCAGCATTTT. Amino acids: CASSWGQDSNQPQHF.

CDR3 sequence: CASSLQSGGGVNTEAFF. The CDR3 nucleotides are TGCGCCAGCAGCTTGCAGTCCGGCGGGGGGGTGAACACTGAAGCTTTCTTT. This sequence joins TRBV5-1 and TRBJ1-1; tentative D call: TRBD1 (5 bases). Germline values: CDR1 SGHRS, CDR2 YFSETQ. The ends were cut back, 1 base at V and 0 bases at J, with 16 bases in the middle. The CDR3 is made up of 17 amino acids. Full variable domain (outside the CDR3, taken from reference TRBV5-1 and TRBJ1-1): KAGVTQTPRYLIKTRGQQVTLSCSPISGHRSVSWYQQTPGQGLQFLFEYFSETQRNKGNFPGRFSGRQFSNSRSEMNVSTLELGDSALYLCASSLQSGGGVNTEAFFGQGTRLTVV.

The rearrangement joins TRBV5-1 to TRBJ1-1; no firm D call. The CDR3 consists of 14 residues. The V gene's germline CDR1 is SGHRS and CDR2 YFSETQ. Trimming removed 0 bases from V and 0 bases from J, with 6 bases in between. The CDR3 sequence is CASSLGRLNTEAFF. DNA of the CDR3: TGCGCCAGCAGCTTGGGACGGCTGAACACTGAAGCTTTCTTT.

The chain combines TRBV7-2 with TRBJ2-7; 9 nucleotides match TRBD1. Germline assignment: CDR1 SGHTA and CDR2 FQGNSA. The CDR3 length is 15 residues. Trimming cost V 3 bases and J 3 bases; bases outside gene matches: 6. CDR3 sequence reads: CASSFPGQGRYEQYF. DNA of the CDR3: TGTGCCAGCAGCTTTCCGGGACAGGGCCGCTACGAGCAGTACTTC.

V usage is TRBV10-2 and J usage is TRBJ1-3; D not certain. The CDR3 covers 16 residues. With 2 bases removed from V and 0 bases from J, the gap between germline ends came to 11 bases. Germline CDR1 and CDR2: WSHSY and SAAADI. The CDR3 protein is CASSETGPLSGNTIYF. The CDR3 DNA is TGCGCCAGCAGTGAGACTGGACCCCTCTCTGGAAACACCATATATTTT.